These T cell receptor beta chains were read from a single sample in a study of radiotherapy plus CTLA-4 blockade in lung cancer. Profiled with immunoSEQ multiplex PCR; TCRdb holds only in-frame clones, not every one. This table has approximately 52,000 clones, 79% appearing once. Sequenced material: peripheral blood, taken from a patient treated with radiotherapy plus ipilimumab. These receptor sequences come from a human donor with non-small cell lung cancer who had a complete response to radiotherapy plus ipilimumab. The CDR3 runs from the conserved cysteine through the conserved F or W. D genes are given only for firm matches. Some rows have no size entry. The others give once, few or many, or a class for an expanded clone.

d_call	v_call	j_call	clone_size	cdr3_aa	cdr3_nt
.	TRBV11-2	TRBJ2-3	.	CASSLDSGGPTQYF	TGTGCCAGCAGCTTAGACTCTGGCGGTCCTACGCAGTATTTT
TRBD1	TRBV7-9	TRBJ2-1	.	CASSLGTGSLRNEQFF	TGTGCCAGCAGCTTAGGGACAGGGTCTTTGCGCAATGAGCAGTTCTTC
.	TRBV7-2	TRBJ2-5	.	CASTARETQYF	TGTGCCAGCACCGCCCGGGAGACCCAGTACTTC
.	TRBV4-1	TRBJ1-5	.	CASSQDGSGEGNQPQHF	TGCGCCAGCAGCCAAGATGGTTCGGGAGAGGGCAATCAGCCCCAGCATTTT
.	TRBV5-6	TRBJ1-1	.	CASSSRERMNTEAFF	TGTGCCAGCAGCTCGCGGGAAAGGATGAACACTGAAGCTTTCTTT
TRBD2	TRBV9	TRBJ2-3	.	CASSPGTSGSAGDTQYF	TGTGCCAGCAGCCCGGGGACTAGCGGGAGTGCGGGAGATACGCAGTATTTT
TRBD2	TRBV5-1	TRBJ2-1	.	CASSLVQLGGGGYSYNEQFF	TGCGCCAGCAGCTTGGTCCAACTTGGGGGGGGAGGATACTCCTACAATGAGCAGTTCTTC
.	TRBV30	TRBJ1-1	.	CAWSEQSEAFF	TGTGCCTGGAGTGAACAGTCCGAAGCTTTCTTT
.	TRBV10-2	TRBJ1-5	.	CASSLGAGQPQHF	TGCGCCAGCAGTTTGGGCGCGGGTCAGCCCCAGCATTTT
.	TRBV14	TRBJ1-2	.	CASSPRRGFDGYTF	TGTGCCAGCAGCCCGAGGCGGGGGTTCGATGGCTACACCTTC
TRBD2	TRBV5-1	TRBJ2-1	.	CASSTASGTNEQFF	TGCGCCAGCAGTACGGCTAGCGGGACTAATGAGCAGTTCTTC
.	TRBV29-1	TRBJ2-7	.	CSGGTQYEQYF	TGCAGCGGCGGGACTCAATACGAGCAGTACTTC
.	TRBV5-4	TRBJ2-4	.	CASSLDQTVAKNIQYF	TGTGCCAGCAGCTTGGACCAGACTGTGGCCAAAAACATTCAGTACTTC
.	TRBV4-1	TRBJ1-5	.	CASSQDTSSNQPQHF	TGCGCCAGCAGCCAAGACACAAGTAGCAATCAGCCCCAGCATTTT
.	TRBV9	TRBJ1-3	.	CASSYTGSGSGNTIYF	TGTGCCAGCAGTTATACAGGATCGGGCTCTGGAAACACCATATATTTT
.	TRBV6-6	TRBJ1-5	.	CASSYSSGAGVKPQHF	TGTGCCAGCAGTTACTCGTCTGGTGCAGGGGTTAAGCCCCAGCATTTT
.	TRBV7-2	TRBJ1-5	.	CASSLEKSGTQHF	TGTGCCAGCAGCTTAGAGAAATCAGGGACCCAGCATTTT
.	TRBV19	TRBJ1-5	.	CASSITGGFNQPQHF	TGTGCCAGTAGTATAACGGGGGGCTTCAATCAGCCCCAGCATTTT
.	TRBV29-1	TRBJ2-2	once	CSVQGLAENANTGELFF	TGCAGCGTGCAGGGGCTAGCGGAGAACGCGAACACCGGGGAGCTGTTTTTT
.	TRBV27	TRBJ2-6	.	CASSLSLRLEGSGANVLTF	TGTGCCAGCAGTTTATCTTTAAGGTTGGAGGGCTCTGGGGCCAACGTCCTGACTTTC
.	TRBV27	TRBJ1-6	few	CASRRQGQQNSPLHF	TGTGCCAGCAGGCGGCAAGGACAGCAAAACTCACCCCTCCACTTT
.	TRBV4-1	TRBJ2-5	.	CASSLTGYQETQYF	TGCGCCAGCAGCCTGACGGGGTACCAAGAGACCCAGTACTTC
.	TRBV18	TRBJ1-1	.	CASSPAGDTEAFF	TGTGCCAGCTCACCCGCCGGGGACACTGAAGCTTTCTTT
.	TRBV5-1	TRBJ1-6	.	CASSEAAYNSPLHF	TGCGCCAGCAGTGAGGCAGCTTATAATTCACCCCTCCACTTT
.	TRBV25-1	TRBJ1-3	.	CASSIRGGNTIYF	TGTGCCAGCAGTATCAGGGGTGGAAACACCATATATTTT
TRBD1	TRBV6-5	TRBJ2-2	.	CASSHRGVGELFF	TGTGCCAGCAGTCACAGGGGTGTCGGGGAGCTGTTTTTT
.	TRBV5-1	TRBJ1-4	.	CASSFLSGDEKLFF	TGCGCCAGCAGCTTTCTCTCGGGAGATGAAAAACTGTTTTTT